Sequencing of this T cell receptor (beta chain) was carried out in a study of cytomegalovirus exposure and HLA in healthy donors. The study, taken as a whole, reports: The authors confirmed in vitro that a few CMV-associated chains were specific for CMV antigens.

The PCR used 60 Vbeta and 13 Jbeta primers. Profiling relied on immunoSEQ multiplex PCR, and the TCRdb table lists in-frame clones only, not all of them. The sample lists about 160,000 clones, 82% seen once, with over 0.85% in the top ten. A word on this clone: Its specificity is not known.

This CDR3 is built from 13 residues. Germline loops: CDR1 KGHSH, CDR2 LQKENI. The ends were cut back, 4 bases at V and 1 base at J, with 7 bases in the middle. The rearrangement uses TRBV18 and TRBJ1-1, with unresolved D. The sample consisted of PBMCs. The sequence came from a girl aged 2 to 9 in good health and CMV-seropositive. For the CDR3, the DNA is TGTGCCAGCTCACGAGGTGAGAACACTGAAGCTTTCTTT. As protein: CASSRGENTEAFF.